The clone carrying this T cell receptor (beta chain) was detected a few times. What it binds is not known. From germline, CDR1 is DFQATT and CDR2 SNEGSKA (reference sequence). The CDR3 covers 14 residues. V was pared by 3 bases and J by 2 bases, with 11 bases between. The sample is drawn from a study of T-cell memory formation after mild COVID-19. General observations from the study: CD4+ contracting clones were mainly CM and EM; CD8+ ones, EMRA. Certain responding clones were present in pre-infection memory, suggesting participation of cross-reactive memory.

5'RACE primed at constant segments yielded TCR alpha and TCR beta cDNA libraries bearing sample barcodes and UMIs. One entry per CDR3 protein, called by TCRdb with MiXCR from the 5' RACE reads. This table holds some 350,000 distinct CDR3 sequences, approximately 13% found once. This rearrangement joins TRBV20-1 to TRBJ2-1, with no clear D. This sequence was found in a man younger than 35 who had mild COVID-19 (a few samples of this study predate the infection). Cell type and time point are not known. Source material: PBMCs or a T cell subset sorted from them (not recorded which). CDR3 protein: CSASPASPYNEQFF. CDR3 bases: TGCAGTGCTAGTCCGGCTAGTCCCTACAATGAGCAGTTCTTC.